The TCR beta chain under discussion was sequenced for a study of cytomegalovirus exposure and HLA in healthy donors. The PCR employed 60 Vbeta primers together with 13 Jbeta primers. Produced via immunoSEQ multiplex PCR; TCRdb's table is partial and in-frame only. Altogether some 190,000 clones are present, roughly 82% being singletons, with the ten largest covering over 1.5%. The table lists this clone with a count of one. The clonotype comes from a man between 40 and 49 years old in good health and CMV-seronegative. The specimen was PBMCs.

The CDR3 DNA reads TGTGCCAGCAGCTTACGGTCGGGGGGGGCCAGCTCCTACGAGCAGTACTTC. Translated: CASSLRSGGASSYEQYF. The chain combines TRBV7-2 with TRBJ2-7, with TRBD2 identical over 8 bases. Germline CDR1 SGHTA, CDR2 FQGNSA. V dropped 2 bases and J dropped 0; count of bases not matched to a gene: 9. The CDR3 runs 17 residues.